Listed below are T cell receptor beta chains from one sample, sequenced in a study of shared clonotypes between healthy human individuals. Clones were read by immunoSEQ multiplex PCR, and TCRdb kept only the in-frame ones, dropping some. The table has roughly 720,000 clones, 90% seen once. Sequenced input: memory CD8+ T cells from PBMCs. These receptors came from a young man in good health. Some clones in this sample may be carry-over from other donors' samples. Both conserved end residues are part of each CDR3. A D gene is named only where the DNA matches it firmly. Size tells how often a clone was seen (once, few, many) or the class of an expanded clone, and some rows leave it out.

J | size | V | D | CDR3 | DNA
TRBJ2-7 | . | TRBV27 | . | CASSWGRTGEQYF | TGTGCCAGCAGTTGGGGGAGGACGGGCGAGCAGTACTTC
TRBJ1-5 | once | TRBV4-1 | . | CASSQNPGSQPQHF | TGCGCCAGCAGCCAAAATCCAGGGAGTCAGCCCCAGCATTTT
TRBJ1-5 | . | TRBV25-1 | TRBD1 | CASSETGQQPQHF | TGTGCCAGCAGTGAAACGGGACAGCAGCCCCAGCATTTT
TRBJ1-5 | . | TRBV7-8 | TRBD1 | CASTGTGGAQPQHF | TGTGCCAGCACGGGGACAGGCGGGGCACAGCCCCAGCATTTT
TRBJ2-2 | . | TRBV7-9 | . | CASSFYTGELFF | TGTGCCAGCAGTTTTTACACCGGGGAGCTGTTTTTT
TRBJ2-7 | . | TRBV13 | TRBD2 | CASSLYNSGVFYEQYF | TGTGCCAGCAGCTTATATAATAGCGGGGTTTTCTACGAGCAGTACTTC
TRBJ2-5 | . | TRBV7-2 | . | CASSRGGLPYQETQYF | TGTGCCAGCAGCCGGGGCGGCCTGCCATACCAAGAGACCCAGTACTTC
TRBJ2-7 | . | TRBV30 | . | CAWSARVNGYEQYF | TGTGCCTGGAGTGCTCGTGTGAACGGCTACGAGCAGTACTTC
TRBJ1-3 | . | TRBV2 | . | CGTRGPEDSGNTIYF | TGTGGCACGCGAGGGCCCGAAGACTCTGGAAACACCATATATTTT
TRBJ1-5 | . | TRBV6-6 | TRBD1 | CASSLMTGSNQPQHF | TGTGCCAGCAGTCTAATGACAGGGAGCAATCAGCCCCAGCATTTT
TRBJ1-1 | . | TRBV27 | . | CASSFLGQEAFF | TGTGCCAGCAGTTTTCTGGGACAAGAAGCTTTCTTT
TRBJ2-2 | . | TRBV28 | TRBD2 | CASSLAGGLELFF | TGTGCCAGCAGTTTAGCGGGAGGGCTGGAGCTGTTTTTT
TRBJ2-7 | many | TRBV6-1 | TRBD2 | CASSETGTSGLTYEQYF | TGTGCCAGCAGTGAAACCGGGACTAGCGGGCTCACCTACGAGCAGTACTTC
TRBJ1-4 | . | TRBV6-1 | TRBD1 | CASSERTGLWANEKLFF | TGTGCCAGCAGTGAAAGGACAGGTTTATGGGCTAATGAAAAACTGTTTTTT
TRBJ1-2 | . | TRBV27 | . | CASNSGYYGYTF | TGTGCCAGCAATTCAGGGTACTATGGCTACACCTTC
TRBJ2-3 | few | TRBV5-1 | . | CASSLGADTQYF | TGCGCCAGCAGCTTGGGTGCAGATACGCAGTATTTT